The rows below give T cell receptor beta chains drawn from one sample of a study of cytomegalovirus exposure and HLA in healthy donors. Measured with immunoSEQ multiplex PCR; TCRdb has only the in-frame clones, and not every one. The table lists fewer than 130,000 clones, 76% of them singletons. The sample taken for sequencing was PBMCs. The receptor set was obtained from a man between 25 and 39 years old in good health and CMV-seropositive. CDR3s include the opening cysteine and the closing phenylalanine or tryptophan. D genes are given only for firm matches. The size of a clone is reported for some rows only, either as once, few or many, or as a class for expanded clones.

V	size	J	D	CDR3	DNA
TRBV27	-	TRBJ1-2	TRBD1	CASSDRGYGYTF	TGTGCCAGCAGTGACAGGGGATATGGCTACACCTTC
TRBV15	-	TRBJ1-2	TRBD1	CATSRDLWRQGEANYGYTF	TGTGCCACCAGCAGAGATCTTTGGAGGCAGGGGGAGGCTAACTATGGCTACACCTTC
TRBV5-4	-	TRBJ2-1	-	CASSLGLSGPYNEQFF	TGTGCCAGCAGCTTGGGACTGTCAGGGCCCTACAATGAGCAGTTCTTC
TRBV9	once	TRBJ2-6	TRBD1	CASIVGQVFVSGANVLTF	TGTGCCAGCATCGTTGGACAGGTCTTCGTCTCTGGGGCCAACGTCCTGACTTTC
TRBV7-2	-	TRBJ2-5	TRBD2	CASSLGGGPQETQYF	TGTGCCAGCAGCTTAGGCGGGGGGCCCCAAGAGACCCAGTACTTC
TRBV4-1	-	TRBJ2-1	-	CASSQEPDYNEQFF	TGCGCCAGCAGCCAAGAACCAGACTACAATGAGCAGTTCTTC
TRBV5-5	-	TRBJ2-5	TRBD2	CASSLPSGRETQYF	TGTGCCAGCAGCTTGCCTAGCGGGAGAGAGACCCAGTACTTC
TRBV9	few	TRBJ2-7	-	CASGGNGYEQYF	TGTGCCAGCGGAGGGAACGGGTACGAGCAGTACTTC
TRBV10-3	-	TRBJ2-3	TRBD2	CASGTSRSTDTQYF	TGTGCCAGCGGGACTAGCCGGAGCACAGATACGCAGTATTTT
TRBV11-2	-	TRBJ2-1	-	CASSLELNNEQFF	TGTGCCAGCAGCTTAGAATTAAACAATGAGCAGTTCTTC
TRBV30	-	TRBJ2-7	TRBD1	CAWSALPRQGFSYEQYF	TGTGCCTGGAGTGCCTTGCCGCGACAGGGGTTTTCCTACGAGCAGTACTTC
TRBV4-1	-	TRBJ1-3	TRBD1	CASSQDRGFTGNTIYF	TGCGCCAGCAGCCAGGACAGGGGATTTACTGGAAACACCATATATTTT
TRBV19	-	TRBJ2-4	-	CASSIRWAGLNIQYF	TGTGCCAGTAGTATAAGGTGGGCGGGTTTGAACATTCAGTACTTC
TRBV11-2	-	TRBJ2-1	-	CASSLIAGPYNEQFF	TGTGCCAGCAGCTTAATCGCGGGGCCCTACAATGAGCAGTTCTTC
TRBV30	-	TRBJ1-1	-	CAWSVLEPEAFF	TGTGCCTGGAGTGTACTGGAGCCGGAAGCTTTCTTT
TRBV28	-	TRBJ1-2	TRBD1	CASSLERGGGGYTF	TGTGCCAGCAGTTTAGAGCGAGGGGGCGGTGGCTACACCTTC
TRBV5-1	-	TRBJ2-1	TRBD2	CASSPGAGGQGEQFF	TGCGCCAGCAGCCCGGGAGCGGGGGGCCAGGGTGAGCAGTTCTTC